The 12 T cell receptor beta chains reported below all come from one sample, sequenced in a study of blood T cell repertoires in COVID-19. TCRdb's table, derived via immunoSEQ multiplex PCR, lists solely in-frame clones and lacks some. Here the sample spans around 110,000 clones, about 90% being singletons. Sequenced input: peripheral blood. The source of these receptors is a woman in her 30s with acute or convalescent COVID-19.

J is TRBJ2-7 and V is TRBV30, with no clear D. This CDR3 comprises 12 residues. V was cut by 0 bases and J by 2 bases, with 5 bases left in between. Germline V gene data show CDR1 as GTSNPN and CDR2 as SVGIG (reference sequence). CDR3 nucleotide sequence: TGTGCCTGGAGTGTTGAGGCCTACGAGCAGTACTTC. Translating gives CAWSVEAYEQYF.

J is TRBJ2-1 and V is TRBV5-1; a possible D gene is TRBD2 (5 bases). CDR1 SGHRS and CDR2 YFSETQ come from the germline V gene. This CDR3 is built from 18 residues. Trimming shortened V by 0 bases and J by 4 bases, and 20 bases separated the two germline ends. The CDR3 DNA reads TGCGCCAGCAGCTTGGCCGTTTCCTGGCTAGCAGATTACAATGAGCAGTTCTTC. This translates into CASSLAVSWLADYNEQFF.

This rearrangement joins TRBV30 to TRBJ1-1; D gene uncertain. V shed 1 base and J shed 7 bases, with 7 bases lying between them. The CDR3 has 11 residues. The V gene's germline CDR1 is GTSNPN and CDR2 SVGIG (reference sequence). CDR3 residues: CAWSDGSEAFF. The DNA of the CDR3 is TGTGCCTGGAGTGATGGGAGTGAAGCTTTCTTT.

The V gene is TRBV6-1, the J gene TRBJ2-7; the match to TRBD2 covers 11 bases. The CDR3 has 16 residues. CDR1 is MNHNS, CDR2 SASEGT, per germline. V lost 0 bases and J lost 12; bases outside the gene matches: 13. The CDR3, as DNA: TGTGCCAGCAGTGAAGCGCTGGTAGCGGGGGGGGGTCCGCTGTACTTC. It encodes CASSEALVAGGGPLYF.

The chain carries TRBV4-3 and TRBJ2-1; 7 bases agree with TRBD1. This CDR3 has 17 residues. Trimming cost V 1 base and J 7 bases; bases outside gene matches: 13. CDR1 and CDR2 (germline): LGHNA, YSLEER. CDR3 in amino acids: CASSQGARQGRRNEQFF. The CDR3 DNA follows: TGCGCCAGCAGCCAAGGGGCCCGACAGGGAAGAAGGAATGAGCAGTTCTTC.

CDR3 sequence: CASSPDSQNTEAFF. As DNA, the CDR3 is TGTGCCAGCAGCCCGGACAGTCAGAACACTGAAGCTTTCTTT. This chain links TRBV3-1 (or the pseudogene TRBV3-2) with TRBJ1-1, with TRBD1 as a possible D gene (6 bases). The germline CDR1 and CDR2 sequences are LGHDT and YNNKEL (reference sequence). V gave up 4 bases and J gave up 1 base, with 10 bases separating them. The CDR3 consists of 14 residues.

The rearrangement joins TRBV3-1 (or the pseudogene TRBV3-2) to TRBJ1-2, with D possibly matching TRBD1 (5 bases). CDR1 is LGHDT and CDR2 is YNNKEL in the germline V gene (reference sequence). The V and J ends lost 1 base and 4 bases respectively, with 13 bases between them. This CDR3 contains 15 residues. This CDR3 is CASSQGVDRLYGYTF. In nucleotides, the CDR3 is TGTGCCAGCAGCCAAGGGGTTGACAGACTCTATGGCTACACCTTC.

This clone came up a few times. The chain couples TRBV2 to TRBJ1-2; 9 nucleotides agree with TRBD1. Germline-derived CDR1 and CDR2 are SNHLY and FYNNEI. The CDR3 runs to 14 residues. V lost 6 bases, J lost 2 bases, and 4 bases stayed unmatched. The CDR3 bases are TGTGCCAGCAGCTCGGGACAGGGCAACTATGGCTACACCTTC. It encodes CASSSGQGNYGYTF.

V usage is TRBV4-3 and J usage is TRBJ2-7; maybe TRBD1 (5 bases). The V gene lost 1 base and the J gene lost 0 bases, with 13 bases spanning the gap. In germline, CDR1 is LGHNA, CDR2 YSLEER. This CDR3 has 16 residues. The CDR3 region is CASSQGVLTDSYEQYF. The CDR3 nucleotides read TGCGCCAGCAGCCAAGGGGTTCTGACAGACTCCTACGAGCAGTACTTC.

This clone occurred a few times. The gene calls are TRBV19 and TRBJ1-5, with TRBD1 matching over 8 bases. Germline-derived CDR1 and CDR2 are LNHDA and SQIVND (reference sequence). The V and J ends lost 4 bases and 2 bases, in that order; junction bases with no gene match: 7. This CDR3 has 16 amino acids. DNA of the CDR3: TGTGCCAGTAGTACCACCGGGACAGGCCGCAATCAGCCCCAGCATTTT. Its protein is CASSTTGTGRNQPQHF. The full variable domain, rest sourced from reference TRBV19 and TRBJ1-5, is DGGITQSPKYLFRKEGQNVTLSCEQNLNHDAMYWYRQDPGQGLRLIYYSQIVNDFQKGDIAEGYSVSREKKESFPLTVTSAQKNPTAFYLCASSTTGTGRNQPQHFGDGTRLSIL.

The chain joins TRBV27 to TRBJ2-2, with 12 bases fitting TRBD1. The CDR3 consists of 16 residues. Germline loops: CDR1 MNHEY, CDR2 SMNVEV (reference sequence). J gave up 6 bases and V 8 bases, and 10 bases lay outside the gene matches. The CDR3 nucleotides read TGTGCCAGCTCGGAGGGACAGGGGGCGCCGCCCGGGGAGCTGTTTTTT. It specifies CASSEGQGAPPGELFF.

This chain uses TRBV11-2 with TRBJ2-1; tentatively, D is TRBD1 (5 bases). Per the germline V gene, CDR1 is SGHAT and CDR2 is FQNNGV. Between the trimmed V and J ends, which lost 3 bases and 14 bases, there was a span of 17 bases. CDR3 length equals 13 residues. The CDR3 loop reads CASSFIPREGEFF. The CDR3 nucleotides are TGTGCCAGCAGCTTCATTCCCAGGGAAGGAGAGTTCTTC. Looking up the rest from reference TRBV11-2 and TRBJ2-1 gives the full variable domain: EAGVAQSPRYKIIEKRQSVAFWCNPISGHATLYWYQQILGQGPKLLIQFQNNGVVDDSQLPKDRFSAERLKGVDSTLKIQPAKLEDSAVYLCASSFIPREGEFFGPGTRLTVL.